One and the same sample provided the 18 T cell receptor beta chains below, sequenced in a study of blood T cell repertoires in COVID-19. Profiling relied on immunoSEQ multiplex PCR, and the TCRdb table lists in-frame clones only, not all of them. The repertoire holds some 430,000 clones, with 90% as singletons. Input material: PBMCs or T cells enriched from blood (not recorded which). The receptors were sampled from a man aged 18 to 35 who had recovered from COVID-19.

The genes are TRBV11-3 and TRBJ1-4, with no clear D. This CDR3 comprises 14 residues. V lost 2 bases to trimming and J lost 7 bases, with 11 bases between them. Germline CDR1 is SGHNT and CDR2 is YENEEA. CDR3 sequence: CASSLRGSREKLFF. The CDR3 DNA is TGTGCCAGCAGCTTAAGAGGGTCTCGTGAAAAACTGTTTTTT.

The rearrangement links TRBV18 to TRBJ2-7; D unclear. CDR1 and CDR2 (germline): KGHSH, LQKENI. The V end lost 4 bases, the J end lost 3 bases, and 10 bases lay between the germline ends. There are 13 residues in the CDR3. The CDR3 loop is CASSLHDNYEQYF. The DNA of the CDR3 is TGTGCCAGCTCACTACACGACAACTACGAGCAGTACTTC.

This chain uses TRBV30 with TRBJ1-3; D possibly corresponds to TRBD1 (5 bases). V shed 4 bases and J shed 8 bases, with 12 bases lying between them. Germline V CDR1 and CDR2: GTSNPN, SVGIG (reference sequence). The CDR3 runs to 12 residues. CDR3 in amino acids: CAWTPLGDTIYF. In DNA form, the CDR3 reads TGTGCCTGGACCCCCTTAGGGGACACCATATATTTT.

This sequence joins TRBV7-9 and TRBJ1-1; the D is unclear. Germline V gives CDR1 SEHNR, CDR2 FQNEAQ (reference sequence). This CDR3 spans 16 amino acids. Between the trimmed V and J ends, which lost 5 bases and 0 bases, there was a span of 16 bases. CDR3 coding DNA: TGTGCCAGCAGCGATTTGAGTCGGGGATTGAACACTGAAGCTTTCTTT. Translating gives CASSDLSRGLNTEAFF. The complete variable domain, with remaining parts taken from reference TRBV7-9 and TRBJ1-1, reads DTGVSQNPRHKITKRGQNVTFRCDPISEHNRLYWYRQTLGQGPEFLTYFQNEAQLEKSRLLSDRFSAERPKGSFSTLEIQRTEQGDSAMYLCASSDLSRGLNTEAFFGQGTRLTVV.

The chain has TRBV4-1 and TRBJ2-2, with 9 positions matching TRBD2. The CDR3 consists of 16 residues. With V trimmed by 8 bases and J by 17 bases, 24 bases remained unmatched. Germline V gives CDR1 MGHRA, CDR2 YSYEKL. The CDR3 region has the DNA TGCGCCAGCCGCAAGACGGCGGGGGGGGCTATCGACGGGTCTTTTTTT. Translation: CASRKTAGGAIDGSFF.

This sequence joins TRBV19 and TRBJ1-5; D possibly corresponds to TRBD1 (5 bases). Trimming stripped 3 bases from V and 3 bases from J, with 12 bases between. CDR3 length equals 15 residues. Germline lookup yields CDR1 LNHDA and CDR2 SQIVND (reference sequence). In DNA, the CDR3 is TGTGCCAGTAGTATTTGGGGAGGGGCCAATCAGCCCCAGCATTTT. This sequence encodes CASSIWGGANQPQHF. Filled out from reference TRBV19 and TRBJ1-5, the complete variable domain reads DGGITQSPKYLFRKEGQNVTLSCEQNLNHDAMYWYRQDPGQGLRLIYYSQIVNDFQKGDIAEGYSVSREKKESFPLTVTSAQKNPTAFYLCASSIWGGANQPQHFGDGTRLSIL.

The J gene is TRBJ2-7, the V gene TRBV5-1; D not certain. The V and J ends lost 2 bases and 5 bases respectively, with 17 bases between them. The V gene's germline CDR1 is SGHRS and CDR2 YFSETQ. The CDR3 consists of 15 residues. DNA of the CDR3: TGCGCCAGCAGCTTCCAAGGTGACAATTCTCACGAGCAGTACTTC. This sequence encodes CASSFQGDNSHEQYF.

The chain uses TRBV11-2 and TRBJ1-5, with 9 positions matching TRBD1. The CDR3 covers 17 residues. Germline V lookup: CDR1 SGHAT, CDR2 FQNNGV. The V gene end was trimmed by 3 bases and the J gene end by 3 bases; junction bases not matched to a gene: 9. The CDR3 DNA sequence: TGTGCCAGCAGCTTCGAAACAGGGGGCCTCGACAATCAGCCCCAGCATTTT. Translating it yields CASSFETGGLDNQPQHF. Supplemented by reference TRBV11-2 and TRBJ1-5, the full variable domain reads EAGVAQSPRYKIIEKRQSVAFWCNPISGHATLYWYQQILGQGPKLLIQFQNNGVVDDSQLPKDRFSAERLKGVDSTLKIQPAKLEDSAVYLCASSFETGGLDNQPQHFGDGTRLSIL.

At least ten counts were recorded for this clone. This chain links TRBV27 with TRBJ2-1; a possible D gene is TRBD2 (6 bases). This CDR3 is built from 19 residues. Germline CDR1 is MNHEY and CDR2 is SMNVEV (reference sequence). Trimming pared 5 bases from V and 1 base from J, leaving 24 bases between. The DNA of the CDR3 is TGTGCCAGCAGTCCGAAGACCTCCCTAGCGCGCCTTTCCTACAATGAGCAGTTCTTC. Protein sequence: CASSPKTSLARLSYNEQFF.

The chain joins TRBV2 to TRBJ1-5; D perhaps matches TRBD1 (5 bases). V lost 6 bases to trimming and J lost 0 bases, with 15 bases between them. Germline assignment: CDR1 SNHLY and CDR2 FYNNEI. The CDR3 runs to 16 residues. CDR3 coding DNA: TGTGCCAGCAGATACGGGGGGGGGTATAGCAATCAGCCCCAGCATTTT. Protein sequence: CASRYGGGYSNQPQHF.

The chain links TRBV29-1 to TRBJ2-1; D perhaps matches TRBD2 (6 bases). The V and J ends lost 5 bases and 3 bases respectively, with 11 bases between them. Germline lookup yields CDR1 SQVTM and CDR2 ANQGSEA. This CDR3 has 13 residues. DNA of the CDR3: TGCAGCGTTCGACGGGGAGGCTACAATGAGCAGTTCTTC. Translated, it gives CSVRRGGYNEQFF.

This chain connects TRBV5-1 to TRBJ1-2; TRBD1 agrees at 9 bases. Germline V gene data show CDR1 as SGHRS and CDR2 as YFSETQ. V was clipped by 0 bases and J by 7 bases; unmatched bases: 7. The CDR3 totals 15 residues. CDR3 region: CASSLAGTGLGGYTF. CDR3 bases: TGCGCCAGCAGCTTGGCCGGGACAGGGTTGGGTGGCTACACCTTC.

CDR3 sequence reads: CASSAPQGATHTNEQFF. CDR3 nucleotide sequence: TGCGCCAGCAGCGCCCCCCAGGGGGCCACCCACACGAATGAGCAGTTCTTC. This sequence joins TRBV5-1 and TRBJ2-1, with TRBD1 identical over 8 bases. This CDR3 spans 17 amino acids. Germline V CDR1 and CDR2: SGHRS, YFSETQ. V trimming: 4 bases; J trimming: 7 bases; junction bases outside the gene matches: 16.

CDR3 DNA sequence: TGTGCCAGCAGTGGTACTGGTAATGAGCAGTTCTTC. Encoded protein: CASSGTGNEQFF. The rearrangement joins TRBV2 to TRBJ2-1; unclear D gene. With 4 bases removed from V and 7 bases from J, the gap between germline ends came to 8 bases. CDR1 and CDR2 from the germline V gene are SNHLY and FYNNEI. The CDR3 is made up of 12 amino acids.

The chain uses TRBV28 and TRBJ1-3; D gene uncertain. The CDR3 has 14 amino acids. V was pared by 3 bases and J by 3 bases, with 9 bases between. Per germline, CDR1 MDHEN and CDR2 SYDVKM. CDR3: CASSFYPYGNTIYF. The DNA for the CDR3 is TGTGCCAGCAGTTTCTACCCGTATGGAAACACCATATATTTT.

The chain employs TRBV9 and TRBJ2-1; 13 bases line up with TRBD2. The CDR3 runs 16 residues. In germline, CDR1 is SGDLS, CDR2 YYNGEE. The ends lost 0 bases at V and 7 bases at J; junction bases unmatched: 4. CDR3 sequence reads: CASSVEALAGGNEQFF. CDR3 in DNA: TGTGCCAGCAGCGTAGAGGCACTAGCGGGAGGGAATGAGCAGTTCTTC.

V gene TRBV7-9 combines with J gene TRBJ1-2, with no clear D. CDR3 size: 14 residues. The germline V gene encodes CDR1 SEHNR and CDR2 FQNEAQ (reference sequence). Trimming removed 1 base from V and 8 bases from J, with 14 bases in between. The CDR3 region is CASSLGTDFDGYTF. In DNA, the CDR3 is TGTGCCAGCAGCTTAGGGACGGACTTTGACGGCTACACCTTC. Full variable domain (missing parts from reference TRBV7-9 and TRBJ1-2): DTGVSQNPRHKITKRGQNVTFRCDPISEHNRLYWYRQTLGQGPEFLTYFQNEAQLEKSRLLSDRFSAERPKGSFSTLEIQRTEQGDSAMYLCASSLGTDFDGYTFGSGTRLTVV.

J is TRBJ2-3 and V is TRBV9; a weak D match, TRBD2 (6 bases). V shed 3 bases and J shed 0 bases, with 23 bases lying between them. The CDR3 totals 19 residues. The germline V gene encodes CDR1 SGDLS and CDR2 YYNGEE. CDR3 protein: CASSAKAGGGIPSTDTQYF. The CDR3 DNA follows: TGTGCCAGCAGCGCTAAGGCTGGGGGAGGCATTCCTAGCACAGATACGCAGTATTTT.